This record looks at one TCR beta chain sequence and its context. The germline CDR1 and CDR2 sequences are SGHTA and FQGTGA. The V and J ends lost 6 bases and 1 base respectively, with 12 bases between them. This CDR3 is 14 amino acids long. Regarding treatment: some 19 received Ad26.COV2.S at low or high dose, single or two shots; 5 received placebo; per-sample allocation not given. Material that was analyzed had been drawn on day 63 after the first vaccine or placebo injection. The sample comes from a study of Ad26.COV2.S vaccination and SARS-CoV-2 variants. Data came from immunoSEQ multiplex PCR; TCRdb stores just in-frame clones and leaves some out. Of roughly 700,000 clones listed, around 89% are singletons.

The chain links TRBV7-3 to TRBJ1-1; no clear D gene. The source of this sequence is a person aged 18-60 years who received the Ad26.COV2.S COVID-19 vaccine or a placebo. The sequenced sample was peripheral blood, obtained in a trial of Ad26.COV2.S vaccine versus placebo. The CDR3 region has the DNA TGTGCCAGCAGACAAACGACGGGGAACACTGAAGCTTTCTTT. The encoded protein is CASRQTTGNTEAFF.